The clone carrying this TCR beta chain has only a few counts. The antigen remains undetermined. With V trimmed by 5 bases and J by 3 bases, 5 bases remained unmatched. This CDR3 has 13 amino acids. The germline CDR1 and CDR2 sequences are DFQATT and SNEGSKA (reference sequence). The data were obtained in a study of T-cell reconstitution after alpha-beta-depleted transplantation in children. General study results and limits: About two months after transplant, alpha-beta T cells reportedly came from several hundred expanded graft clones. Hyperexpanded clones declined; after one year, newly produced T cells mostly supplied diversity.

Unique molecular identifiers were used to barcode this TCRbeta library. TCRdb re-called the PCR reads with MiXCR, one entry per CDR3 protein. The table has approximately 230,000 distinct CDR3 sequences, about 25% seen once; the top ten hold roughly 2.7%. The source was PBMCs, collected before TCRalphabeta/CD19-depleted stem cell transplant. This rearrangement joins TRBV20-1 to TRBJ2-7; 9 bases fit TRBD2. The clonotype was recovered from a girl aged 2 to 9 with Fanconi anemia, due to receive a stem cell transplant. This CDR3 reads CSAEGLARYEQYF. DNA for the CDR3: TGCAGTGCTGAGGGACTAGCCCGCTACGAGCAGTACTTC.